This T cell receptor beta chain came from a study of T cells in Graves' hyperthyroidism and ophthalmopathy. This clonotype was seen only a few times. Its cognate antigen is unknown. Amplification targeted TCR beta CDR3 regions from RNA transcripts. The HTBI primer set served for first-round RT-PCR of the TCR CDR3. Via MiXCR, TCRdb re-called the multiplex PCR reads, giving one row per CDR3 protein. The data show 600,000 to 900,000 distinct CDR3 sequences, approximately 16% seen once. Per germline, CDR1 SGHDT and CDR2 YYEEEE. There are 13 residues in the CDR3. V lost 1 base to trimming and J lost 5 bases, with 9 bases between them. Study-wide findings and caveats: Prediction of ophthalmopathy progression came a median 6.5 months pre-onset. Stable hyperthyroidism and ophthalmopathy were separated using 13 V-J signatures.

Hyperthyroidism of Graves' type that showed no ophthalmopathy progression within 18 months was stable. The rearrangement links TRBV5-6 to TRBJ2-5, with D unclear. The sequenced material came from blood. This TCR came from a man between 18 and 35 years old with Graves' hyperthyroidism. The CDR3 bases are TGTGCCAGCAGCTTGTACATGGACGAGACCCAGTACTTC. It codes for CASSLYMDETQYF.